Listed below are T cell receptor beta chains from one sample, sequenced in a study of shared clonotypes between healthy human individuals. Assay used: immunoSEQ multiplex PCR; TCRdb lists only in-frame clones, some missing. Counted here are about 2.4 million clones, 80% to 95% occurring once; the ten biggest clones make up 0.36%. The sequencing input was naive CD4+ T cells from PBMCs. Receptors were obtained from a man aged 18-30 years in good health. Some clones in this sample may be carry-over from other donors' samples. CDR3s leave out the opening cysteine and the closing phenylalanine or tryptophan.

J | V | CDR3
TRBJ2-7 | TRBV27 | ASSPQPGTGVYEQY
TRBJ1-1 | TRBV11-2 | ATLIYGTEAF
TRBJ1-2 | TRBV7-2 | ASSSSLVGYT
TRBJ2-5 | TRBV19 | ASSTQRGETQY
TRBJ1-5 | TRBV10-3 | AISDSPGNQPQH
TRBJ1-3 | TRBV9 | ASSAGRTGNTIY
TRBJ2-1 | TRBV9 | ASSAEGLAGLGEQF
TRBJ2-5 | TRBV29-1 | SANVDRVRQETQY
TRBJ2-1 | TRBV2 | ASRDSHNEQF
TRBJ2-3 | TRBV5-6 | ASSTSGDADTQY
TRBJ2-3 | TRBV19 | ASSTRTSRATDTQY
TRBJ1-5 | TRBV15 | ATSSPIGGESNQPQH
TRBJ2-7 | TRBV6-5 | ASSYSSGTGGGEQY
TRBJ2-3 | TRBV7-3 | ASRQQGADTQY
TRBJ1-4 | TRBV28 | ASSPRLLPNEKLF
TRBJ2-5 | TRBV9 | ASSVTGDRWETQY
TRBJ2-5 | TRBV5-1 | ASSLETAEQETQY
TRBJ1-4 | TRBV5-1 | ASSLDTLRGEKLF
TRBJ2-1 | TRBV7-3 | ASSLNPQGAGSYNEQF
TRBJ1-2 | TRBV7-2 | ASSLGLGNYGYT
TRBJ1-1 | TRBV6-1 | ASRIWGVQGFGAF
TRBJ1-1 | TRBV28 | AIGRRRSNTEAF
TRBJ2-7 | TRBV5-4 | ASSLGGQDEQY
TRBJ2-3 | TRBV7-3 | ASSPVGRGKSTDTQY
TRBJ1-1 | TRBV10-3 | AMQGMENTEAF
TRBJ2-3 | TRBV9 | ASSARPGVLSTDTQY
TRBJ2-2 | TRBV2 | ASRLDRTGELF
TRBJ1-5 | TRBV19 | ASSISAGSYSNQPQH
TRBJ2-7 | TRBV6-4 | ASRTWLGLGTYEQY
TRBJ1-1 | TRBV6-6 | ASIPGGRGDYTEAF
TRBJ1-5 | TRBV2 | ASSRTPYSNQPQH
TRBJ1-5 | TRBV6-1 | ASGWGGNQPQH
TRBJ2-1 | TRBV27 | ASIRTSGNNYNEQF
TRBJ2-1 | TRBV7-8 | ASSLVVGGSEQF
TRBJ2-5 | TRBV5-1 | ASSPFGETQY
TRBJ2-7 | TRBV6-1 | ASSDLRGTGANEQY
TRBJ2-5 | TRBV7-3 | ASSLGLGAGYQETQY
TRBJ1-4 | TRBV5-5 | ASSRQGPEGKLF
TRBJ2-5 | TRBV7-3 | ASSPGTRGETQY
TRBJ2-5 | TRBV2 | ASSRDRVEETQY
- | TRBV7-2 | ASSPSTRESSSYEQY
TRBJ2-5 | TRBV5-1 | ASSSGQLETQY
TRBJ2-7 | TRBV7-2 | ASSLEGASEQY
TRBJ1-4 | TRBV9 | ASSPKDAGGEKLF
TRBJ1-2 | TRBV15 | ATSRDILELNYGYT
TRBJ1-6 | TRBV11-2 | ASSLVRRANSPLH
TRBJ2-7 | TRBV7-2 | ASRPARDRGYEQY
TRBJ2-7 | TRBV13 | ASSYRQGAGEQY
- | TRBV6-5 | ASSYSWGFSSYEQY
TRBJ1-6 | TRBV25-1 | ASSESLGSQSPLH
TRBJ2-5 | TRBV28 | ASKGDRDYMETQY
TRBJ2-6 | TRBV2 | ASSPRPEKWSGTQVSGANVLT
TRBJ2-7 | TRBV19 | ASSLQGGEAFYEQY
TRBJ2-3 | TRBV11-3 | ASSLGDRALSVTDTQY
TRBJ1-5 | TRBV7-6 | ASSAIGGKSNQPQH
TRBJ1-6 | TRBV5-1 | ASALVFSQRSDSPLH
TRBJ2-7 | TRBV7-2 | ASSPRTGSSYEQY